The 7 T cell receptor beta chains below all came from one sample that was sequenced in a study of control samples from healthy donors and cancer patients (dated by TCRdb to 2018 to 2021). Library preparation employed the immunoSEQ multiplex PCR assay. The table was pulled from immuneACCESS by TCRdb, which kept in-frame rearrangements only. Such tables lose some clones; where checked, under half of the loss comes from unresolved V genes, and the rest has no known cause. The sample yields 150,000 to 160,000 clones; over 90% were counted once. Roughly 2.3% of the sample is in the top ten clones. Sequenced material: blood. The origin of the receptors is a man between 50 and 59 years old in good health.

The chain carries TRBV10-2 and TRBJ2-1; 12 bases line up with TRBD2. This CDR3 is built from 14 residues. Unmatched junction bases numbered 4, after V lost 9 bases and J lost 4 bases. The germline CDR1 and CDR2 sequences are WSHSY and SAAADI. This chain's CDR3 is CASGGTSGYNEQFF. CDR3 nucleotide sequence: TGCGCCAGTGGGGGGACTAGCGGGTACAATGAGCAGTTCTTC.

The rearrangement joins TRBV18 to TRBJ2-1, with 8 bases identical to TRBD1. Germline trimming cut 5 bases from V and 5 bases from J; bases unmatched to any gene: 8. The CDR3 has 15 residues. Per germline, CDR1 KGHSH and CDR2 LQKENI. The DNA for the CDR3 is TGTGCCAGCTCAATTGGACAGGGTCAGAACAATGAGCAGTTCTTC. Protein sequence: CASSIGQGQNNEQFF.

CDR3 in DNA: TGTGCCAGCAGTTTAAGTACAGGGGGTTGGCAAGAGACCCAGTACTTC. This sequence encodes CASSLSTGGWQETQYF. The chain joins TRBV28 to TRBJ2-5; TRBD1 matches at 8 bases. The CDR3 loop spans 16 amino acids. V lost 2 bases to trimming and J lost 2 bases; unmatched junction nucleotides: 7. In germline, CDR1 is MDHEN, CDR2 SYDVKM. Variable domain in full (rest from reference TRBV28 and TRBJ2-5): DVKVTQSSRYLVKRTGEKVFLECVQDMDHENMFWYRQDPGLGLRLIYFSYDVKMKEKGDIPEGYSVSREKKERFSLILESASTNQTSMYLCASSLSTGGWQETQYFGPGTRLLVL.

This chain uses TRBV21-1 with TRBJ1-5; TRBD1, the table's D call, lacks a check against the DNA. TRBV21-1 is an annotated pseudogene. The CDR3 extends over 14 amino acids. This CDR3 reads CASRDSQCAKPQHF. DNA for the CDR3: TGTGCCAGCAGGGACAGCCAGTGCGCCAAGCCCCAGCATTTT.

V usage is TRBV28 and J usage is TRBJ2-7, with 12 bases that match TRBD1. Per germline, CDR1 MDHEN and CDR2 SYDVKM. The CDR3 contains 15 residues. V was pared by 5 bases and J by 5 bases, with 7 bases of the junction left unmatched. DNA of the CDR3: TGTGCCAGCAGTACCTCGGGGACAGGGGGCGACGAGCAGTACTTC. This sequence encodes CASSTSGTGGDEQYF. Based on the CDR3 plus reference TRBV28 and TRBJ2-7, the full variable domain is DVKVTQSSRYLVKRTGEKVFLECVQDMDHENMFWYRQDPGLGLRLIYFSYDVKMKEKGDIPEGYSVSREKKERFSLILESASTNQTSMYLCASSTSGTGGDEQYFGPGTRLTVT.

The J gene is TRBJ2-3, the V gene TRBV5-1, with TRBD2 as a possible D gene (6 bases). The CDR3 runs to 15 residues. V was cut by 4 bases and J by 2 bases, with 14 bases left in between. The germline gives CDR1 SGHRS, CDR2 YFSETQ. CDR3 sequence reads: CASSPGVLSTDTQYF. The CDR3 DNA reads TGCGCCAGCAGCCCGGGGGTTCTTTCCACAGATACGCAGTATTTT.

This sequence joins TRBV4-1 and TRBJ2-2, with D hard to call. CDR3 length equals 14 residues. Germline values: CDR1 MGHRA, CDR2 YSYEKL. Deletions cut 4 bases from V and 9 bases from J, with 15 bases between. The CDR3 here is CASSREAQGRELFF. The CDR3 coding sequence is TGCGCCAGCAGCCGCGAGGCCCAAGGCAGGGAGCTGTTTTTT.